Following are 30 T cell receptor beta chains from one sample sequenced in a study of blood T cell repertoires in COVID-19. Assay: immunoSEQ multiplex PCR; the TCRdb copy retains only in-frame clones and omits some. The repertoire holds approximately 100,000 clones, with roughly nine tenths as singletons. Sequencing input: peripheral blood. These receptors were collected from a woman older than 75 in a cohort sampled during active COVID-19.

The chain recombines TRBV15 with TRBJ1-5; TRBD1 aligns across 9 bases. The CDR3 length is 15 residues. Losses at the gene ends were 3 bases for V and 11 bases for J; bases not matched to a gene: 11. Germline values: CDR1 LNHNV, CDR2 YYDKDF (reference sequence). CDR3: CATSSRDREVITQHF. Written as DNA, the CDR3 is TGTGCCACCAGCAGCCGGGACAGGGAGGTAATCACCCAGCATTTT.

This clone showed up just once. This rearrangement joins TRBV4-1 to TRBJ2-1, with 7 bases identical to TRBD2. Germline V gene sequence: CDR1 MGHRA, CDR2 YSYEKL. CDR3 length: 17 residues. Trimming took 1 base from V and 0 from J; bases not matched to a gene: 6. In DNA, the CDR3 is TGCGCCAGCAGCCAAGGGTTGGGAGGGAGCTCCTACAATGAGCAGTTCTTC. It encodes CASSQGLGGSSYNEQFF.

The chain joins TRBV30 to TRBJ2-3; no clear D. This CDR3 has 13 amino acids. Between the trimmed V and J ends, which lost 4 bases and 0 bases, there was a span of 8 bases. Germline V lookup: CDR1 GTSNPN, CDR2 SVGIG (reference sequence). In DNA, the CDR3 is TGTGCCTGGACTAAAACTAGCACAGATACGCAGTATTTT. Translating it yields CAWTKTSTDTQYF.

The chain has TRBV29-1 and TRBJ1-1, with a possible D match to TRBD1 (5 bases). Germline-derived CDR1 and CDR2 are SQVTM and ANQGSEA. The V end was cut by 2 bases, the J end by 0 bases, with 7 bases between. The CDR3 spans 13 residues. The CDR3 bases are TGCAGCGTTGAAAGACAGATGAACACTGAAGCTTTCTTT. This translates into CSVERQMNTEAFF.

The chain combines TRBV6-2 or TRBV6-3 with TRBJ2-5; D gene ambiguous. Germline V CDR1 and CDR2: MNHEY, SVGEGT. V lost 2 bases to trimming and J lost 2 bases, with 12 bases between them. CDR3 length: 15 amino acids. The DNA for the CDR3 is TGTGCCAGCAGTTACCGCCCACAGCTACAAGAGACCCAGTACTTC. Its translation is CASSYRPQLQETQYF.

This chain links TRBV7-9 with TRBJ1-2, with D possibly matching TRBD1 (6 bases). Trimming pared 6 bases from V and 8 bases from J, leaving 25 bases between. The germline V gene has CDR1 SEHNR and CDR2 FQNEAQ (reference sequence). This CDR3 contains 16 residues. This CDR3 is CASSPGGGQWFVGYTF. Written as DNA, the CDR3 is TGTGCCAGCAGTCCAGGCGGGGGGCAATGGTTTGTGGGCTACACCTTC.

The CDR3 spells CASSTRQGIGELFF. CDR3 nucleotides: TGTGCCAGCAGCACCCGACAGGGGATCGGGGAGCTGTTTTTT. V and J are TRBV5-5 and TRBJ2-2; TRBD1 matches 8 bases. The length of the CDR3 is 14 residues. The germline V gene encodes CDR1 SGHKS and CDR2 YYEKEE (reference sequence). V was clipped by 4 bases and J by 7 bases; unmatched bases: 6.

In this sample, this clone turned up once. This chain uses TRBV7-2 with TRBJ2-1, with 14 positions matching TRBD2. Germline loops: CDR1 SGHTA, CDR2 FQGNSA. J lost 7 bases, V lost 4 bases, and 6 bases had no gene match. The CDR3 totals 16 residues. CDR3 DNA sequence: TGTGCCAGCAGCTACCGCCGACTAGCGGGGGGGAATGAGCAGTTCTTC. This sequence encodes CASSYRRLAGGNEQFF.

This clone appeared a few times. The V call is TRBV6-1, the J call TRBJ1-3; a weak D match, TRBD1 (5 bases). V dropped 4 bases and J dropped 0 bases, with 13 bases sitting between them. The V gene's germline CDR1 is MNHNS and CDR2 SASEGT. CDR3 length: 16 amino acids. CDR3 nucleotides: TGTGCCAGCAGTGGGGGGGTTGGCCGCTCTGGAAACACCATATATTTT. As protein: CASSGGVGRSGNTIYF.

V is TRBV6-6 and J is TRBJ2-7, with 15 nucleotides matching TRBD2. Germline CDR1 MNHNY, CDR2 SVGAGI (reference sequence). The V segment lost 6 bases and the J segment 4 bases; nucleotides outside the gene matches: 1. This CDR3 is built from 14 residues. CDR3: CASRGLAGGYEQYF. CDR3 bases: TGTGCCAGCAGGGGACTAGCGGGGGGTTACGAGCAGTACTTC.

The chain links TRBV7-9 to TRBJ2-7, with D possibly being TRBD2 (7 bases). With 5 bases removed from V and 9 bases from J, the gap between germline ends came to 17 bases. Germline values: CDR1 SEHNR, CDR2 FQNEAQ (reference sequence). The CDR3 contains 13 residues. CDR3 in DNA: TGTGCCAGCAGCACGGTTGGGGGGGCAGGGCAGTACTTC. This codes for CASSTVGGAGQYF.

The chain employs TRBV28 and TRBJ1-5; the D gene is possibly TRBD1 (5 bases). The V end lost 4 bases, the J end lost 0 bases, and 16 bases lay between the germline ends. The CDR3 covers 17 residues. Germline-derived CDR1 and CDR2 are MDHEN and SYDVKM. The CDR3 loop reads CASSSLTGFYSNQPQHF. The CDR3 bases are TGTGCCAGCAGTTCCCTTACAGGTTTCTATAGCAATCAGCCCCAGCATTTT.

The chain recombines TRBV3-1 (or the pseudogene TRBV3-2) with TRBJ2-1; 8 nucleotides agree with TRBD2. The J segment lost 0 bases and the V segment lost 4 bases, leaving 2 bases of the junction unmatched. CDR1 and CDR2 (germline): LGHDT, YNNKEL (reference sequence). This CDR3 contains 15 residues. DNA of the CDR3: TGTGCCAGCAGCCTCGGGACTAGCTCCTACAATGAGCAGTTCTTC. Translated: CASSLGTSSYNEQFF.

The chain joins TRBV27 to TRBJ1-1; D unclear. Trimming removed 3 bases from V and 5 bases from J, with 16 bases in between. CDR1 MNHEY and CDR2 SMNVEV come from the germline V gene (reference sequence). This CDR3 has 15 residues. CDR3 region: CASSFPAAGGTEAFF. CDR3 DNA sequence: TGTGCCAGCAGTTTTCCTGCTGCAGGAGGAACTGAAGCTTTCTTT.

The chain recombines TRBV7-3 with TRBJ2-7, with 9 bases matching TRBD1. CDR1 and CDR2 (germline): SGHTA, FQGTGA. Trimming cost V 1 base and J 4 bases; bases outside gene matches: 5. The CDR3 has 15 amino acids. The CDR3 coding sequence is TGTGCCAGCAGCTTAAGTGGGACAGGGACGTACGAGCAGTACTTC. Amino acid sequence: CASSLSGTGTYEQYF.

This chain joins TRBV24-1 and TRBJ2-1, with TRBD1 matching over 7 bases. This CDR3 comprises 18 residues. The junction had 10 bases not matched to a gene; V was cut back by 3 bases and J by 0 bases. Germline V gene lookup returns CDR1 KGHDR and CDR2 SFDVKD. This CDR3 is CATSDTLTGTDSYNEQFF. The CDR3 bases are TGTGCCACCAGTGATACTCTTACCGGGACAGACTCCTACAATGAGCAGTTCTTC.

This chain uses TRBV7-9 with TRBJ2-1; 7 nucleotides agree with TRBD2. This CDR3 contains 15 residues. J was trimmed by 6 bases and V by 3 bases; bases with no gene match: 8. Per germline, CDR1 SEHNR and CDR2 FQNEAQ (reference sequence). In DNA form, the CDR3 reads TGTGCCAGCAGCTTGGGGACTACAAACTCCAATGAGCAGTTCTTC. Protein product: CASSLGTTNSNEQFF.

This sequence joins TRBV18 and TRBJ2-3; D is possibly TRBD2 (5 bases). Trimming stripped 2 bases from V and 1 base from J, with 13 bases between. The CDR3 loop spans 16 amino acids. Germline CDR1 KGHSH, CDR2 LQKENI. Here the CDR3 DNA reads TGTGCCAGCTCACCAAGTAGCGTCCCTGGCACAGATACGCAGTATTTT. Translated, it gives CASSPSSVPGTDTQYF.

The V and J genes are TRBV18 and TRBJ2-1; D remains ambiguous. The V end was cut by 3 bases, the J end by 4 bases, with 13 bases between. The CDR3 spans 15 residues. Germline-derived CDR1 and CDR2 are KGHSH and LQKENI. The CDR3 DNA is TGTGCCAGCTCACCTCGTGGTACAGTATACAATGAGCAGTTCTTC. This sequence encodes CASSPRGTVYNEQFF.

This chain connects TRBV6-5 to TRBJ2-5; 11 nucleotides line up with TRBD2. Per the germline V gene, CDR1 is MNHEY and CDR2 is SVGAGI. The V segment lost 0 bases and the J segment 1 base; nucleotides outside the gene matches: 1. This CDR3 contains 16 residues. The CDR3 sequence is CASSYSLAGGQETQYF. The CDR3 DNA reads as TGTGCCAGCAGTTACTCCCTAGCGGGGGGCCAAGAGACCCAGTACTTC.

The chain uses TRBV29-1 and TRBJ1-1, with 9 bases fitting TRBD1. The CDR3 runs 12 residues. V was clipped by 7 bases and J by 5 bases; unmatched bases: 5. Germline CDR1 is SQVTM and CDR2 is ANQGSEA. The CDR3 DNA follows: TGCAGCGCCGGGACAGGGAGAACTGAAGCTTTCTTT. This sequence encodes CSAGTGRTEAFF.

DNA for the CDR3: TGTGCCAGCAGCCTCCGACTAGCGGGGACCTACGAGCAGTACTTC. It encodes CASSLRLAGTYEQYF. This rearrangement joins TRBV7-2 to TRBJ2-7, with TRBD2 matching over 11 bases. V gave up 5 bases and J gave up 2 bases; unmatched junction bases: 5. CDR1 and CDR2 from the germline V gene are SGHTA and FQGNSA. The CDR3 sequence is 15 residues long.

This chain joins TRBV7-2 and TRBJ2-5; D remains unclear. Trimming removed 6 bases from V and 5 bases from J, with 10 bases in between. Germline V gene lookup returns CDR1 SGHTA and CDR2 FQGNSA. The CDR3 has 12 amino acids. Written as DNA, the CDR3 is TGTGCCAGCAGTTCCCCAATGGAGACCCAGTACTTC. Translated, it gives CASSSPMETQYF. Full variable domain (rest looked up from reference TRBV7-2 and TRBJ2-5): GAGVSQSPSNKVTEKGKDVELRCDPISGHTALYWYRQSLGQGLEFLIYFQGNSAPDKSGLPSDRFSAERTGGSVSTLTIQRTQQEDSAVYLCASSSPMETQYFGPGTRLLVL.

This chain uses TRBV6-1 with TRBJ2-7; D gene uncertain. Trimming took off 1 base at V and 9 bases at J, with 22 bases between the two ends. The CDR3 loop spans 16 amino acids. Germline V gives CDR1 MNHNS, CDR2 SASEGT. This CDR3 reads CASSEVGQAPSGGQYF. DNA for the CDR3: TGTGCCAGCAGTGAAGTTGGGCAGGCCCCGAGTGGTGGGCAGTACTTC.

This clone came up a few times. This chain links TRBV7-2 with TRBJ1-3; D may be TRBD1 (5 bases). CDR1 is SGHTA and CDR2 is FQGNSA in the germline V gene. The CDR3 has 17 amino acids. V lost 5 bases and J 0 bases, leaving 17 bases between the germline ends. CDR3 region: CASSTGVGGISGNTIYF. As DNA, the CDR3 is TGTGCCAGCAGCACAGGCGTGGGGGGGATCTCTGGAAACACCATATATTTT.

The chain is built from TRBV7-9 and TRBJ2-3; 9 positions agree with TRBD1. This CDR3 spans 15 amino acids. Germline-derived CDR1 and CDR2 are SEHNR and FQNEAQ (reference sequence). Trimming took 5 bases from V and 4 from J; bases not matched to a gene: 7. CDR3 region: CASSVGTGRADTQYF. Written as DNA, the CDR3 is TGTGCCAGCAGCGTCGGGACAGGGAGGGCAGATACGCAGTATTTT.

The chain employs TRBV28 and TRBJ1-3; unclear D gene. Germline assignment: CDR1 MDHEN and CDR2 SYDVKM. CDR3 length equals 14 residues. Between the trimmed V and J ends, which lost 6 bases and 0 bases, there was a span of 9 bases. CDR3 amino acids: CASSPIDSGNTIYF. The DNA of the CDR3 is TGTGCCAGCAGCCCCATAGACTCTGGAAACACCATATATTTT.

In this sample, this clone turned up a few times. The chain carries TRBV4-2 and TRBJ1-1; D gene uncertain. Germline V CDR1 and CDR2: LGHNA, YNFKEQ. The CDR3 is 12 amino acids. V dropped 5 bases and J dropped 6 bases, with 10 bases sitting between them. The CDR3 loop is CASSNSYSEAFF. The CDR3 DNA is TGTGCCAGCAGCAACTCGTACTCTGAAGCTTTCTTT.

The chain recombines TRBV18 with TRBJ1-1; D ambiguous. Trimming removed 4 bases from V and 1 base from J, with 10 bases in between. Per germline, CDR1 KGHSH and CDR2 LQKENI. The CDR3 has 14 residues. CDR3 amino acids: CASSQSERNTEAFF. Here the CDR3 DNA reads TGTGCCAGCTCACAATCCGAGAGGAACACTGAAGCTTTCTTT.

This chain connects TRBV9 to TRBJ2-1, with 8 bases aligning to TRBD1. Per germline, CDR1 SGDLS and CDR2 YYNGEE. The CDR3 contains 14 residues. The V gene end was trimmed by 0 bases and the J gene end by 10 bases; junction bases not matched to a gene: 6. The CDR3 nucleotides are TGTGCCAGCAGCGTAGCGGACAGGGTATACGAGCAGTTCTTC. The encoded protein is CASSVADRVYEQFF.